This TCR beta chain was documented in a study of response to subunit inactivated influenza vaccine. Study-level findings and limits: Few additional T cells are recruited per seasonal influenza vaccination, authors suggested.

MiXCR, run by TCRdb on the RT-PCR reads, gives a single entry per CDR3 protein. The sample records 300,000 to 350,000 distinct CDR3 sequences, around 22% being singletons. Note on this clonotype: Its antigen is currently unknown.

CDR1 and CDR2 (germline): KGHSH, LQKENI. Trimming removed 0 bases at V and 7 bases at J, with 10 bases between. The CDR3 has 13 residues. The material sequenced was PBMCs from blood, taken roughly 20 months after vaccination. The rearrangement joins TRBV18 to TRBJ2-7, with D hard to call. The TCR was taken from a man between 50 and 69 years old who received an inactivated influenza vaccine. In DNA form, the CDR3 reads TGTGCCAGCTCACCACCCGCACAACGGGAGCAGTACTTC. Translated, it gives CASSPPAQREQYF.